This T cell receptor beta chain was retrieved from a study of T-cell memory formation after mild COVID-19. Regarding the study as a whole: CD4/CD8 balance held among clones contracting day 15 to 85, and later expanders leaned CD4+. The study detected some responding clones in pre-infection memory, suggesting cross-reactive memory joined. Clones which contracted sat mainly in CM and EM if CD4+, and in EMRA if CD8+.

This clonotype was seen ten or more times. What it binds is unknown. CDR1 and CDR2 from the germline V gene are LGHDT and YNNKEL (reference sequence). The CDR3 is 16 residues long. The V gene lost 0 bases and the J gene lost 0 bases, with 12 bases spanning the gap. From 5'RACE with constant-segment primers came TCR alpha and TCR beta cDNA libraries that carried sample barcodes and UMIs. MiXCR, run by TCRdb on the 5' RACE reads, gives a single entry per CDR3 protein. The data contain around 200,000 distinct CDR3 sequences, 8% to 11% of them singletons. The receptor comes from a man aged 18 to 29 who had mild COVID-19 (a few samples of this study predate the infection). Cell type and time point are not known. What was sequenced was PBMCs or a T cell subset sorted from them (not recorded which). This rearrangement joins TRBV3-1 to TRBJ2-7, with D perhaps matching TRBD1 or TRBD2 (6 bases each). The CDR3 region has the DNA TGTGCCAGCAGCCAAGATGAAGGGGGGTGCTCCTACGAGCAGTACGTC. Translated, it gives CASSQDEGGCSYEQYV.